Listed below are T cell receptor beta chains from one sample, sequenced in a study of blood T cell repertoires in COVID-19. Profiling relied on immunoSEQ multiplex PCR, and the TCRdb table lists in-frame clones only, not all of them. The table includes around 200,000 clones, roughly three quarters detected once. Sequenced sample: peripheral blood. The source of these receptors is a woman aged 40 to 50 with COVID-19, enrolled during active disease. The CDR3 runs from the conserved cysteine through the conserved F or W.

j_call v_call cdr3_aa
TRBJ1-1 TRBV18 CASSQDTTNTEAFF
TRBJ1-1 TRBV5-4 CASHRGRDTEAFF
TRBJ1-3 TRBV18 CASSPGAGASGNTIYF
TRBJ1-6 TRBV9 CASSVVPVNSPLHF
TRBJ2-2 TRBV5-4 CASSPDRGSTYTGELFF
TRBJ2-3 TRBV7-8 CASSLGKATSGRHVF
TRBJ2-5 TRBV24-1 CAQRGQKIQETQYF
TRBJ2-7 TRBV5-4 CASSQGTLDHEQYF
TRBJ2-7 TRBV7-9 CASSSVGSGTGYEQYF
TRBJ2-7 TRBV10-1 CASSVPGQGNEQYF
TRBJ2-5 TRBV5-1 CASSSVRGNEETQYF
TRBJ1-3 TRBV9 CASSSQGASGNTIYF
TRBJ2-2 TRBV7-2 CASSWDLNTGELFF
TRBJ2-7 TRBV25-1 CASSESPAGYEQYF